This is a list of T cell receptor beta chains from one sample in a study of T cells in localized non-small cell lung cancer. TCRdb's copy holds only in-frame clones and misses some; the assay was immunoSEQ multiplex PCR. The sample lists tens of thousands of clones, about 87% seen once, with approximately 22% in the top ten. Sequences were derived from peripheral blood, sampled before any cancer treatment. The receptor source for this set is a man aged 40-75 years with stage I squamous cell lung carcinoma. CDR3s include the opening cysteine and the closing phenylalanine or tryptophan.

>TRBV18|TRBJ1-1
CASSPPLGGNTEAFF
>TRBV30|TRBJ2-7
CAWSANPGPWNEQYF
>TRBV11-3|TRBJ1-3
CASSSGGGGNTIYF
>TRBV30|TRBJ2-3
CAWSVRGGPIGAKGGTDTQYF
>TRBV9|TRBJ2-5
CASSVGWREETQYF
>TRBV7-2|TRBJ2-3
CASSLTRGGTQYF
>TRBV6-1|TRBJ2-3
CASSESGGADTQYF
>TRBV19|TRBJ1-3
CASSIERFSGNTIYF
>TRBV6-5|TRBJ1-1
CASRPDRDRETEAFF
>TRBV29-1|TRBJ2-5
CSVAGGEETQYF
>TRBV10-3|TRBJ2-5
CAISVGGPETQYF
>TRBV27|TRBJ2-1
CASRQTSGRSYNEQFF
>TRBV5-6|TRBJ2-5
CASSPQDRDQETQYF
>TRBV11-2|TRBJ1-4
CASSLRGRDEKLFF
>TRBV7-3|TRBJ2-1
CASSASGQGVGEQFF
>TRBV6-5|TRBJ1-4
CASSRRAANEKLFF
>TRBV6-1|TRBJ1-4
CASTRTGFEKLFF
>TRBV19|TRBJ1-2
CASSNGWRKGYTF
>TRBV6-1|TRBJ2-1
CASSEARASGNRDEQFF
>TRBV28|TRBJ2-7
CASRRVGGQSYEQYF
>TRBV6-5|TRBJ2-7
CASSYRASFRAYEQYF
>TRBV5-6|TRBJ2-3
CASSEGGPGTDTQYF
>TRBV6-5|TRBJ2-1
CASRRYNEQFF
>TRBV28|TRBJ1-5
CASSSPVGINQPQHF
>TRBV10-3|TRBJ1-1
CAISESTGGAAFF
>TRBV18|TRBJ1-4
CASSPTQTNEKLFF
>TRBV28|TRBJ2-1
CASTGSSYNEQFF
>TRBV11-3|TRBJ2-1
CASSLGQGMMGEQFF
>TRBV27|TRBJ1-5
CASSFSGTATYSNQPQHF
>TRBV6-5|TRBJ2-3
CASSYNPLTDTQYF
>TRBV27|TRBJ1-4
CASSRTELKEKLFF
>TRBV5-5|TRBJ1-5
CASSNGRGDQPQHF
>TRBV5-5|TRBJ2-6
CASSFGQISSGANVLTF
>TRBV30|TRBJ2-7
CAWSRLRSGEQYF